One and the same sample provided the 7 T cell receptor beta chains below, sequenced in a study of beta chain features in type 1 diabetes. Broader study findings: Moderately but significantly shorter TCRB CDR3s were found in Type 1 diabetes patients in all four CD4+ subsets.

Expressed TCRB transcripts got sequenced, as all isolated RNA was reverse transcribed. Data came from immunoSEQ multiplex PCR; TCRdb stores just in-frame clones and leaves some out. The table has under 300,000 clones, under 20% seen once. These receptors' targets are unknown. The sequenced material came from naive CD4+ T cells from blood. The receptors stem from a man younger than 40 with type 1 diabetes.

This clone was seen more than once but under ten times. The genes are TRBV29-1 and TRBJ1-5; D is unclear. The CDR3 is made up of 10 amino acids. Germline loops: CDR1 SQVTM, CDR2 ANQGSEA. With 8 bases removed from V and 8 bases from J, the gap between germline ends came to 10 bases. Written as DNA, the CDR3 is TGCAGCACCGAAAACAAGCCCCAGCATTTT. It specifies CSTENKPQHF.

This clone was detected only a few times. Here the CDR3 reads CASSHYYSGGKDYEQYF. CDR3 sequence (DNA): TGCGCCAGCAGCCACTACTACTCGGGCGGGAAGGACTACGAGCAGTACTTC. The genes are TRBV4-3 and TRBJ2-7; D possibly corresponds to TRBD2 (6 bases). V was cut by 3 bases and J by 3 bases, with 21 bases left in between. In germline, CDR1 is LGHNA, CDR2 YSLEER. This CDR3 spans 17 amino acids.

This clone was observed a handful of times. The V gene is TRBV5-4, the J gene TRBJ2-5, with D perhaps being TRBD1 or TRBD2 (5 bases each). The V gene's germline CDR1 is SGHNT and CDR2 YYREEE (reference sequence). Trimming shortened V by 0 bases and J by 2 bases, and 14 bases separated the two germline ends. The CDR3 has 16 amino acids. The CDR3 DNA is TGTGCCAGCAGCTTGGGGGGCGGAGGACTTCAAGAGACCCAGTACTTC. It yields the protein CASSLGGGGLQETQYF.

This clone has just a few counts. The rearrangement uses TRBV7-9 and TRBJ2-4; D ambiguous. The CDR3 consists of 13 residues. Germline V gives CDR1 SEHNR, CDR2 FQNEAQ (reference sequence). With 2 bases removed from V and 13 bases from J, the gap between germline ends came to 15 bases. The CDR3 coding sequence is TGTGCCAGCAGCTTATGGGCAGAGCAATGGCAGTACTTC. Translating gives CASSLWAEQWQYF. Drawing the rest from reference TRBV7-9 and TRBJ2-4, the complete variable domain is DTGVSQNPRHKITKRGQNVTFRCDPISEHNRLYWYRQTLGQGPEFLTYFQNEAQLEKSRLLSDRFSAERPKGSFSTLEIQRTEQGDSAMYLCASSLWAEQWQYFGAGTRLSVL.

CDR3 sequence: CASSVTTGGRQETQYF. The DNA for the CDR3 is TGTGCCAGCAGCGTTACGACAGGGGGCCGCCAAGAGACCCAGTACTTC. The chain is built from TRBV9 and TRBJ2-5, with TRBD1 matching over 10 bases. Trimming cost V 2 bases and J 1 base; bases outside gene matches: 5. Germline values: CDR1 SGDLS, CDR2 YYNGEE. The CDR3 is 16 amino acids.

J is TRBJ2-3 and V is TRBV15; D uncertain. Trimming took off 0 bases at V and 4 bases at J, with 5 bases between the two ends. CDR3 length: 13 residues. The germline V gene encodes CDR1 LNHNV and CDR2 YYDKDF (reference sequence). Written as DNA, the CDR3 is TGTGCCACCAGCAGAGAGGGCCCAGATACGCAGTATTTT. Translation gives CATSREGPDTQYF.

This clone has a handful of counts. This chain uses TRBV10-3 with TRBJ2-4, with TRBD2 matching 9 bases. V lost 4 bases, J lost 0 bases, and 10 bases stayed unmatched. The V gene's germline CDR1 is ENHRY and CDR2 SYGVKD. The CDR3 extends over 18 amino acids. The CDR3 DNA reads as TGTGCCATCAGTGGGGGGCTACTAGCGGGCCAAGCCAAAAACATTCAGTACTTC. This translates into CAISGGLLAGQAKNIQYF.